This is a list of T cell receptor beta chains from one sample in a study of blood T cell repertoires in COVID-19. Data came from immunoSEQ multiplex PCR; TCRdb stores just in-frame clones and leaves some out. The sample has 85,000 to 110,000 clones, roughly 80% seen once. Sequences were obtained from peripheral blood. These receptors came from a human donor in a cohort sampled during active COVID-19. CDR3s leave out the opening cysteine and the closing phenylalanine or tryptophan. Fields, in order: V gene, D gene, clone size, CDR3 protein. A D gene is named only where the DNA matches it firmly. Size is stated for part of the rows, as once, few or many counts, or as a class when the clone is expanded.

TRBV19	.	once	ASSMGPGYSNQPQH
TRBV19	.	.	ASSFPNTEAF
TRBV30	.	.	AWSSGRGYEKLF
TRBV19	TRBD1	.	ASSTPGTGINEKLF
TRBV14	TRBD2	.	ASREGGAGGGELF
TRBV6-5	.	many	ASRGEGDTEAF
TRBV18	TRBD2	.	ASSPGTGGRRDEQY
TRBV21-1	.	.	ASMGSDYEQY
TRBV5-1	TRBD2	.	ASSLGPAGGQETQY
TRBV4-3	TRBD2	few	ASSRTSGGLLYEQY
TRBV7-9	TRBD2	.	ASIGLGNIQY
TRBV12-3/TRBV12-4	.	.	ASSLQGRNTQY
TRBV9	TRBD1	.	ASSVVGDRADQF
TRBV27	.	.	ASSSAGSNYGYT
TRBV18	.	.	ASSPTGISGNTIY
TRBV6-4	.	.	ASSDTGQHNEQF
TRBV3-1/TRBV3-2	TRBD2	few	ASTLSGIPSYEQY
TRBV29-1	.	.	SVEGPGQGRSETQY
TRBV19	TRBD1	once	ASSTKGQGSPYEQY
TRBV4-1	.	.	ASSRLGGVNQPQH
TRBV5-1	TRBD2	.	ARSRPGGDTDTQY
TRBV30	.	.	AWSRPGLDGEQF